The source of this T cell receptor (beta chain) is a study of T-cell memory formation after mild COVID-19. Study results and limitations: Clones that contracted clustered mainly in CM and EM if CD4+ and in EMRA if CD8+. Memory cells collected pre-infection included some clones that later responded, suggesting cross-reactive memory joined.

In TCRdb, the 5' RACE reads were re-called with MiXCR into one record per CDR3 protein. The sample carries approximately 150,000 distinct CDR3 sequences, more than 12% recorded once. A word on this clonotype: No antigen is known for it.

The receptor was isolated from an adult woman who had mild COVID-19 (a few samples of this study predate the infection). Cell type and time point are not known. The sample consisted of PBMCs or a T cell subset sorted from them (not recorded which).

CDR3 coding DNA: TGCAGTGCTAGAATGTTTGTGTCGGGAGCGCATAGCAATCAGCCCCAGCATTTT. It encodes CSARMFVSGAHSNQPQHF. V and J are TRBV20-1 and TRBJ1-5; D gene ambiguous. Trimming pared 2 bases from V and 0 bases from J, leaving 20 bases between. The CDR3 has 18 residues. Germline CDR1 is DFQATT and CDR2 is SNEGSKA (reference sequence).